This is a list of T cell receptor beta chains from one sample in a study of T cells after yellow fever vaccination. From the 5' RACE reads, TCRdb called clonotypes with MiXCR, one entry per CDR3 protein. The sample has roughly 500,000 distinct CDR3 sequences; about 19% are singletons. The starting material was PBMCs, obtained 15 days after the yellow fever booster vaccination. The receptors were gathered from a man between 25 and 39 years old who received the YFV17D yellow fever vaccine. The conserved cysteine and the conserved F or W are not part of the CDR3 here. Each record gives: V gene, J gene, CDR3 protein.

>TRBV6-1|TRBJ2-2
ASQEGITGELF
>TRBV11-2|TRBJ1-2
ASAGTLFYGYT
>TRBV18|TRBJ2-1
ASSLYEGVAGNEQF
>TRBV4-1|TRBJ2-5
ASSQGAYGTSKRETQY
>TRBV7-9|TRBJ1-1
ASRRFRDGNTEAF
>TRBV20-1|TRBJ2-3
SATSPGDTQY
>TRBV18|TRBJ1-1
ASSPPDRLNTEAF
>TRBV5-1|TRBJ1-1
ASSWAGADTEAF
>TRBV29-1|TRBJ1-5
SVSQSPGQPQH
>TRBV7-6|TRBJ2-7
ASSLVAGPSYEQY
>TRBV14|TRBJ2-7
ASSQGTGLSYEQY
>TRBV6-1|TRBJ2-5
ASNPGGRETQY
>TRBV5-4|TRBJ2-5
ASSLWGSETQY
>TRBV20-1|TRBJ1-5
SARGRSFEAQH
>TRBV15|TRBJ2-7
ATSRDRQGTTYEQY
>TRBV24-1|TRBJ2-2
ATSGGVGNTGELF
>TRBV7-2|TRBJ2-2
ASSLDRLTTGELF
>TRBV7-2|TRBJ2-1
ASSFYPESGNEQF
>TRBV28|TRBJ2-3
ASSSPLVDTDTQY
>TRBV20-1|TRBJ2-3
SAGDLAGGDTDTQY
>TRBV6-5|TRBJ1-4
ASSFGQGPGEKLF
>TRBV12-3/TRBV12-4|TRBJ2-1
ASSPHSGDPEQF
>TRBV27|TRBJ2-1
ASRDFTGGEQF
>TRBV7-9|TRBJ2-7
ASRIGGHEQY
>TRBV18|TRBJ2-5
ASSPAIETQY
>TRBV29-1|TRBJ2-7
SVPTGEGEQY
>TRBV5-4|TRBJ1-1
ASSSMNTEAF
>TRBV29-1|TRBJ2-7
SVVQVSSYEQY
>TRBV7-8|TRBJ2-2
ASGAGELF
>TRBV5-1|TRBJ1-4
ASSLSPGGAADEKLF
>TRBV20-1|TRBJ2-7
SARDGAGGQYEQY
>TRBV20-1|TRBJ2-1
SARVPTSGNNEQF
>TRBV28|TRBJ1-2
ASSPRDRVSYGYT
>TRBV11-2|TRBJ2-7
ASSPKGVTYEQY
>TRBV6-5|TRBJ2-3
ASSYSGAITDTQY
>TRBV11-1|TRBJ2-7
ASSLNSRQY
>TRBV7-2|TRBJ2-7
ASSPPGAENYEQY
>TRBV6-5|TRBJ2-1
ASSYGPGLGGNEQF
>TRBV6-2/TRBV6-3|TRBJ2-7
ASRAGLVQQY
>TRBV20-1|TRBJ2-7
SARDGTSGSEGQY